Below, 10 T cell receptor beta chains from the same sample are listed, as sequenced in a study of long-term antiretroviral therapy in people with HIV. With survey level as its setting, the immunoSEQ assay was v3.0. The protocol was immunoSEQ multiplex PCR, while the TCRdb copy is restricted to in-frame clones and leaves out a portion. The sample has 25,000 to 35,000 clones; roughly 96% are singletons. This specimen was unsorted PBMCs, taken 6.3 years after starting antiretroviral therapy. These TCRs come from a man under 40 with HIV.

The V call is TRBV5-7, the J call TRBJ2-2, with 8 bases fitting TRBD1. TRBV5-7 belongs to the ORF category, with a function that is uncertain. V lost 4 bases and J lost 2; bases outside the gene matches: 7. The CDR3 length is 16 residues. This CDR3 is CASSRKGQGNTGELFF. The CDR3 nucleotides are TGTGCCAGCAGCAGAAAAGGACAGGGAAACACCGGGGAGCTGTTTTTT.

This rearrangement joins TRBV28 to TRBJ2-1; possibly TRBD2 for D (7 bases). V lost 1 base and J lost 7, with 26 bases in between. CDR3 length equals 19 residues. Germline-derived CDR1 and CDR2 are MDHEN and SYDVKM. In nucleotides, the CDR3 is TGTGCCAGCAGTTTATCTGGGGCCTGGGGGGGGGCGCAGAAGAATGAGCAGTTCTTC. This codes for CASSLSGAWGGAQKNEQFF. Based on the CDR3 plus reference TRBV28 and TRBJ2-1, the full variable domain is DVKVTQSSRYLVKRTGEKVFLECVQDMDHENMFWYRQDPGLGLRLIYFSYDVKMKEKGDIPEGYSVSREKKERFSLILESASTNQTSMYLCASSLSGAWGGAQKNEQFFGPGTRLTVL.

Written as DNA, the CDR3 is TGCGCCAGCAGCCGCGACGGGCACCACTACGAGCAGTACTTC. It yields the protein CASSRDGHHYEQYF. This chain links TRBV5-1 with TRBJ2-7; no reliable D call. Germline V gives CDR1 SGHRS, CDR2 YFSETQ. The CDR3 consists of 14 residues. Trimming cost V 4 bases and J 3 bases, with 14 bases left between them.

This chain connects TRBV30 to TRBJ1-2, with a weak D call TRBD1 (6 bases). This CDR3 comprises 17 residues. From germline, CDR1 is GTSNPN and CDR2 SVGIG (reference sequence). Trimming took off 1 base at V and 4 bases at J, with 22 bases between the two ends. CDR3 nucleotide sequence: TGTGCCTGGAGTGGTGGGGAGACGGGGGGCGGATCCTATGGCTACACCTTC. Translating it yields CAWSGGETGGGSYGYTF.

The chain employs TRBV28 and TRBJ1-1, with 7 bases aligning to TRBD1. Germline V gives CDR1 MDHEN, CDR2 SYDVKM. V lost 8 bases and J lost 6; bases outside the gene matches: 18. CDR3 length equals 16 residues. CDR3 sequence: CASEEGAQDRSSEAFF. Written as DNA, the CDR3 is TGTGCCAGCGAAGAGGGGGCGCAGGATCGGTCCTCTGAAGCTTTCTTT.

The chain joins TRBV21-1 to TRBJ1-3; TRBD1 is the table's D call, not checked against the DNA. TRBV21-1 constitutes a pseudogene. This CDR3 is 18 amino acids long. CDR3 sequence (DNA): TGTGCCAGCAGCAAAATGCTCCGAGACAGGGACTCTGGAAACACCATATATTTT. Protein sequence: CASSKMLRDRDSGNTIYF.

The chain joins TRBV5-1 to TRBJ2-3; 12 bases are a match to TRBD1. The trim removed 3 bases at V and 8 bases at J, leaving 7 bases unmatched. Looked up from germline, CDR1 is SGHRS and CDR2 is YFSETQ. The CDR3 runs 15 residues. Here the CDR3 reads CASSSRDRGQGTQYF. Written as DNA, the CDR3 is TGCGCCAGCAGCTCCCGGGACAGGGGGCAGGGTACGCAGTATTTT.

The sample holds one count of this clone. This rearrangement joins TRBV27 to TRBJ1-5; a possible D gene is TRBD1 (5 bases). The CDR3 consists of 14 residues. The V and J ends lost 5 bases and 0 bases respectively, with 8 bases between them. Germline lookup yields CDR1 MNHEY and CDR2 SMNVEV (reference sequence). For the CDR3, the DNA is TGTGCCAGCAGTGTGACAGATAGCAATCAGCCCCAGCATTTT. Translation gives CASSVTDSNQPQHF.

The chain employs TRBV11-3 and TRBJ2-2, with 9 bases fitting TRBD2. Germline V gene lookup returns CDR1 SGHNT and CDR2 YENEEA. V was pared by 1 base and J by 2 bases, with 14 bases of the junction left unmatched. The CDR3 covers 20 residues. CDR3 region: CASSLAFPTSGGSNTGELFF. The CDR3 DNA follows: TGTGCCAGCAGCTTAGCTTTCCCGACTAGCGGCGGATCCAACACCGGGGAGCTGTTTTTT. Looking up the rest from reference TRBV11-3 and TRBJ2-2 gives the full variable domain: EAGVVQSPRYKIIEKKQPVAFWCNPISGHNTLYWYLQNLGQGPELLIRYENEEAVDDSQLPKDRFSAERLKGVDSTLKIQPAELGDSAVYLCASSLAFPTSGGSNTGELFFGEGSRLTVL.

CDR3 protein: CASSSSLGAYEQYF. The CDR3, as DNA: TGTGCCAGCAGTTCGAGCTTGGGTGCCTACGAGCAGTACTTC. The gene calls are TRBV28 and TRBJ2-7; D not resolved. V gave up 4 bases and J gave up 2 bases, with 12 bases separating them. The V gene's germline CDR1 is MDHEN and CDR2 SYDVKM. This CDR3 has 14 amino acids.